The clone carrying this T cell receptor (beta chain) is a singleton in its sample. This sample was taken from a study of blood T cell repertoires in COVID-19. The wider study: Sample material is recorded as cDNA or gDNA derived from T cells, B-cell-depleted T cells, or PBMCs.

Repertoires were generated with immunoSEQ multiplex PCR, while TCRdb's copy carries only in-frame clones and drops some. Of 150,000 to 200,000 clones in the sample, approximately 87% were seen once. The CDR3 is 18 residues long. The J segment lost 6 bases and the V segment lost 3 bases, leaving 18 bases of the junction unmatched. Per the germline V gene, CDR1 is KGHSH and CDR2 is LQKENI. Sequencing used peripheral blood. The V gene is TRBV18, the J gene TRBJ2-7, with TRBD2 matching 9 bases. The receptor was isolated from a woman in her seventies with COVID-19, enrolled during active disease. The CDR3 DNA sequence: TGTGCCAGCTCACCGGGCGGGGGGGCACCGGGATGGTCTGCCGAGCAGTACTTC. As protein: CASSPGGGAPGWSAEQYF. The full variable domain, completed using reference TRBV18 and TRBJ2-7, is NAGVMQNPRHLVRRRGQEARLRCSPMKGHSHVYWYRQLPEEGLKFMVYLQKENIIDESGMPKERFSAEFPKEGPSILRIQQVVRGDSAAYFCASSPGGGAPGWSAEQYFGPGTRLTVT.